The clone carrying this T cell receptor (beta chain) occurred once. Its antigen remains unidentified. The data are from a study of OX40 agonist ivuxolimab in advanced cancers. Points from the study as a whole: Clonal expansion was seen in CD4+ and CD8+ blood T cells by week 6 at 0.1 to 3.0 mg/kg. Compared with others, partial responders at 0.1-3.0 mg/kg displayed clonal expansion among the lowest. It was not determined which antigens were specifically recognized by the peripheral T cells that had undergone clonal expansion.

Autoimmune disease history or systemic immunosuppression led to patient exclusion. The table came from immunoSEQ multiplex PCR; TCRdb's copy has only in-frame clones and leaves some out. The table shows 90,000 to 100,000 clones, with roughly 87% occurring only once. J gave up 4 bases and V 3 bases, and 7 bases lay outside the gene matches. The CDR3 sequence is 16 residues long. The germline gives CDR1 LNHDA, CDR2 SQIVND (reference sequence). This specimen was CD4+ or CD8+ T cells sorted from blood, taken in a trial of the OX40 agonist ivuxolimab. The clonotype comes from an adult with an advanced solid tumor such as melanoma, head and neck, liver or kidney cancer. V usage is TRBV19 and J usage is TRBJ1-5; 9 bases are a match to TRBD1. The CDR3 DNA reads TGTGCCAGTAGTATTCCACAGGGGGCTTGGAATCAGCCCCAGCATTTT. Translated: CASSIPQGAWNQPQHF.